This is a list of T cell receptor beta chains from one sample in a study of T cells in Graves' hyperthyroidism and ophthalmopathy. TCRdb fed the multiplex PCR reads into MiXCR, producing one record per CDR3 protein. The sample lists more than 500,000 distinct CDR3 sequences, around 45% seen once, with roughly 19% in the top ten. The sequencing input was peripheral blood or thyroid tissue (not recorded which). The receptors originated from an adult woman with Graves' disease, either hyperthyroidism or ophthalmopathy (not recorded which). Each CDR3 is given with its conserved first and last residue. A D gene is named only where the DNA matches it firmly. A clone size is listed for some rows: how often the clone was seen (once, few, many), or a class if it is expanded.

few	TRBV7-9	TRBJ2-7	.	TGTGCCAGCAGCGTTGAGGGACCTGGGGACGAGCAGTACTTC	CASSVEGPGDEQYF
few	TRBV24-1	TRBJ2-1	.	TGTGCCACCAGTGAAGACCCCCCCAATGAGCAGTTCTTC	CATSEDPPNEQFF
few	TRBV20-1	TRBJ2-5	TRBD1	TGCAGTGCTAGTTCGGGACAGGGTAGTAGGACCCAGTACTTC	CSASSGQGSRTQYF
.	TRBV24-1	TRBJ2-1	.	TGTGCCACCAGTGATTTCGGCGGGACGGGGTATGAGCAGTTCTTC	CATSDFGGTGYEQFF
.	TRBV7-8	TRBJ2-2	TRBD1	TGTGCCAGCAGCTTGTCCGGGACAGGGACGGTAGTGGAAGCCGGGGAGCTGTTTTTT	CASSLSGTGTVVEAGELFF
.	TRBV20-1	TRBJ1-1	.	TGCAGTGCCAGCAGTGGGCAAGATGACACTGAAGCTTTCTTT	CSASSGQDDTEAFF
.	TRBV10-2	TRBJ2-7	.	TGCGCCAGCAGTGTGACGTCCCTCCAGTCCTACACCTACGAGCAGTACTTC	CASSVTSLQSYTYEQYF
many	TRBV9	TRBJ2-5	.	TGTGCCAGCAGCGTAGCCCCCTACTTTGGTGGACGAGAGACCCAGTACTTC	CASSVAPYFGGRETQYF
many	TRBV10-2	TRBJ1-2	.	TGCGCCAGCAGTGAGTCGTCGGTAGGGCCCGGAGGCTACACCTTC	CASSESSVGPGGYTF
.	TRBV14	TRBJ2-7	TRBD2	TGTGCCAGCAGCCAGCGGCGGGGACTAGCCGGGGGCGAGCAGTACTTC	CASSQRRGLAGGEQYF